Below, one T cell receptor beta chain is given with its context. Antigen specificity is unknown. For every subset, genomic DNA was evenly distributed across several immunoSEQ plates. Profiling relied on immunoSEQ multiplex PCR, and the TCRdb table lists in-frame clones only, not all of them. The table lists around 720,000 clones, 73% of them singletons. The sample originates from a study of shared clonotypes between healthy human individuals. Broader study findings: The diversity represented, both genetic and in exposure history, was limited by few donors. The researchers took only blood, and tissue repertoires probably look different.

The TCR was taken from a woman in her twenties or thirties in good health. The sample taken for sequencing was memory CD4+ T cells sorted from blood. Regarding subset: CD45RA-negative fraction.

In nucleotides, the CDR3 is TGTGCCAGCAGTATCGAGTCCGATCAGCCCCAGCATTTT. Its protein product is CASSIESDQPQHF. This chain joins TRBV28 and TRBJ1-5; no clear D gene. The CDR3 loop spans 13 amino acids. Germline V gene sequence: CDR1 MDHEN, CDR2 SYDVKM. V was pared by 5 bases and J by 5 bases, with 10 bases between.